This T cell receptor (beta chain) appears in the sequencing data of a study of T cells in Graves' hyperthyroidism and ophthalmopathy. Whole-study findings and limits: A 13 V-J model separated ophthalmopathy from stable hyperthyroidism. Blood also held most thyroid clonotypes expanded beyond 0.001.

Researchers took RNA transcripts and amplified the TCR beta CDR3 regions from them. HTBI primers drove first-round RT-PCR of the TCR CDR3. TCRdb called the multiplex PCR reads again in MiXCR, with one record for every CDR3 protein. The sample includes around 500,000 distinct CDR3 sequences, 14% of them seen just once. Of note for this clonotype: What it binds is not known.

The V end was cut by 0 bases, the J end by 3 bases, with 3 bases between. The CDR3 has 12 amino acids. The germline gives CDR1 DFQATT, CDR2 SNEGSKA (reference sequence). Calling Graves' hyperthyroidism stable meant ophthalmopathy did not progress within 18 months. Researchers barred patients who had uncontrolled infection, other autoimmune disease, pregnancy or lactation. Sequencing was done on a sample of blood. The receptor was isolated from a woman aged 40 to 50 with Graves' hyperthyroidism. This chain joins TRBV20-1 and TRBJ1-5; D gene ambiguous. CDR3: CSAREDNQPQHF. DNA of the CDR3: TGCAGTGCTAGAGAGGACAATCAGCCCCAGCATTTT.